These T cell receptor beta chains were read from a single sample in a study of T-cell reconstitution after alpha-beta-depleted transplantation in children. TCRdb reanalysed the PCR reads using MiXCR and keeps one entry per CDR3 protein. The table records some 440,000 distinct CDR3 sequences, 16% of them present only once. The sample in question was PBMCs, mostly from graft donor cells, obtained 360 days after TCRalphabeta/CD19-depleted stem cell transplant. The receptors here all came from a boy in the first two years of life who had a stem cell transplant for Wiskott-Aldrich syndrome, so the T cells may come from the graft donor. Each CDR3 is given with its conserved first and last residue. D genes are given only for firm matches. Size is omitted from some rows. Given values are once, few, many or a class for expanded clones.

CDR3 length | J gene | D gene | clone size | V gene | CDR3 DNA | CDR3 protein
17 | TRBJ2-3 | TRBD2 | few | TRBV11-3 | TGTGCCAGCAGCCGCTGGGATAAGCGGGAGGGCCCAGATACGCAGTATTTT | CASSRWDKREGPDTQYF
15 | TRBJ2-6 | NA | NA | TRBV20-1 | TGCAGTGCTAGGCAGCCGCGGGGTGGGGCCAACGTCCTGACTTTC | CSARQPRGGANVLTF
15 | TRBJ1-2 | NA | NA | TRBV5-6 | TGTGCCAGCAGCTTGGTCGGGACCCCTAACTATGGCTACACCTTC | CASSLVGTPNYGYTF
12 | TRBJ2-1 | TRBD1 | few | TRBV7-9 | TGTGCCGTCGGGACAGGGGTCAATGAGCAGTTCTTC | CAVGTGVNEQFF
13 | TRBJ2-1 | NA | NA | TRBV20-1 | TGCAGTGCCGTGCGGTCCTCCTACAATGAGCAGTTCTTC | CSAVRSSYNEQFF
15 | TRBJ2-1 | TRBD1 | few | TRBV7-2 | TGTGCCAGCAGTCCCCTCAGGACAGGGGGTTTTGAGCAGTTCTTC | CASSPLRTGGFEQFF
14 | TRBJ2-5 | TRBD2 | few | TRBV20-1 | TGCAGTGCACAAGCCCTAGCGGTCAAAGAGACCCAGTACTTC | CSAQALAVKETQYF
11 | TRBJ2-1 | NA | NA | TRBV29-1 | TGCAGCGTTCCGGGTTACAATGAGCAGTTCTTC | CSVPGYNEQFF
17 | TRBJ2-1 | TRBD2 | many | TRBV11-2 | TGTGCCAGCAGCTTAGATACGTACTGGGGGGGATACAATGAGCAGTTCTTC | CASSLDTYWGGYNEQFF
14 | TRBJ1-1 | NA | many | TRBV7-9 | TGTGCCAGCAGAGTCTACACAATGAACACTGAAGCTTTCTTT | CASRVYTMNTEAFF
14 | TRBJ2-7 | NA | few | TRBV6-2/TRBV6-3 | TGTGCCAGCAAGAGTTCCCTGAGGGGCTACGAGCAGTACTTC | CASKSSLRGYEQYF
14 | TRBJ2-7 | NA | few | TRBV12-3/TRBV12-4 | TGTGCCAGCAGCAGACAGGGAGGCTCCTACGAGCAGTACTTC | CASSRQGGSYEQYF
15 | TRBJ2-1 | TRBD2 | NA | TRBV25-1 | TGTGCCAGCAAAAAAACGGGGGGCTCCTACAATGAGCAGTTCTTC | CASKKTGGSYNEQFF
14 | TRBJ2-3 | NA | few | TRBV7-6 | TGTGCCAGCAGCTCCTTAGCGTCCCCAGATACGCAGTATTTT | CASSSLASPDTQYF
15 | TRBJ2-5 | TRBD1 | NA | TRBV5-1 | TGCGCCAGCAGCTTGGGGGACAGGGTGCGGGAGACCCAGTACTTC | CASSLGDRVRETQYF
16 | TRBJ2-3 | TRBD2 | NA | TRBV18 | TGTGCCAGCTCCCTGAGACGGGGGGTAAGCACAGATACGCAGTATTTT | CASSLRRGVSTDTQYF
14 | TRBJ2-3 | TRBD2 | many | TRBV20-1 | TGCAGTGCTAATCTAGCGGGGGGCCCAGATACGCAGTATTTT | CSANLAGGPDTQYF
17 | TRBJ1-2 | TRBD1 | few | TRBV29-1 | TGCAGCTCAGATCCCCGGGACAGGGGAAGTAACCACTATGGCTACACCTTC | CSSDPRDRGSNHYGYTF
11 | TRBJ2-7 | NA | few | TRBV7-9 | TGTGCCAGCAGCTCACAGGTGGAGCAGTACTTC | CASSSQVEQYF
12 | TRBJ1-1 | NA | few | TRBV18 | TGTGCCAGCTCCGTTCAGACGACTGAAGCTTTCTTT | CASSVQTTEAFF
13 | TRBJ2-7 | NA | NA | TRBV29-1 | TGCAGCGTTGAGGCAGGGTCAACCTACGAGCAGTACTTC | CSVEAGSTYEQYF
13 | TRBJ2-7 | NA | NA | TRBV4-3 | TGCGCCAGCAGCCTATTCCAGGACTACGAGCAGTACTTC | CASSLFQDYEQYF
14 | TRBJ2-5 | NA | NA | TRBV10-3 | TGTGCCATCCAGCGGGGACAGAACCAAGAGACCCAGTACTTC | CAIQRGQNQETQYF
16 | TRBJ2-7 | TRBD2 | once | TRBV7-2 | TGTGCCAGCAGATGGCATTCGCTAGCGGGAGTCTACGAGCAGTACTTC | CASRWHSLAGVYEQYF
15 | TRBJ2-6 | NA | NA | TRBV5-1 | TGCGCCAGCAGCTCTACCACTCTTGAGGCCAACGTCCTGACTTTC | CASSSTTLEANVLTF
12 | TRBJ2-7 | TRBD1 | NA | TRBV12-3/TRBV12-4 | TGTGCCAGCAGGAGACAGGGATACGAGCAGTACTTC | CASRRQGYEQYF
12 | TRBJ2-3 | NA | many | TRBV25-1 | TGTGCCAGCAGTCGTGGAGGGGGGCCGCAGTATTTT | CASSRGGGPQYF
16 | TRBJ2-2 | NA | few | TRBV19 | TGTGCCAGTAGTGCACAGGGGGGGTCGGACACCGGGGAGCTGTTTTTT | CASSAQGGSDTGELFF
15 | TRBJ2-3 | TRBD2 | few | TRBV12-3/TRBV12-4 | TGTGCCAGCAGTTTATTAGCGGGGGGGCCAAATACGCAGTATTTT | CASSLLAGGPNTQYF
16 | TRBJ2-2 | TRBD2 | few | TRBV4-1 | TGCGCCAGCAGCCAAGAGACTAGCGTGAACACCGGGGAGCTGTTTTTT | CASSQETSVNTGELFF
14 | TRBJ1-1 | NA | NA | TRBV5-1 | TGCGCCAGCAGCTTGGGTGACATGACAGTTGAAGCTTTCTTT | CASSLGDMTVEAFF
14 | TRBJ2-7 | TRBD1 | NA | TRBV5-1 | TGCGCCAGCAGTCCCGGGACAGGGGGCTTCGAGCAGTACTTC | CASSPGTGGFEQYF
14 | TRBJ1-6 | NA | few | TRBV7-2 | TGTGCCAGCAGCTTCCTCCGTTTTGATTCACCCCTCCACTTT | CASSFLRFDSPLHF
14 | TRBJ1-4 | NA | few | TRBV5-1 | TGCGCCAGCAGGGAATCAGTCAAGAACGAAAAACTGTTTTTT | CASRESVKNEKLFF
14 | TRBJ2-1 | NA | NA | TRBV11-2 | TGTGCCAGCAGCTTAGGACCCCATTACAATGAGCAGTTCTTC | CASSLGPHYNEQFF
15 | TRBJ2-6 | NA | NA | TRBV28 | TGTGCCAGCAGTTCGGCGGGCTCTGGGGCCAACGTCCTGACTTTC | CASSSAGSGANVLTF
15 | TRBJ2-7 | NA | few | TRBV3-1 | TGTGCCAGCAGCCAACTTCAGGGGGGAGCCTACGAGCAGTACTTC | CASSQLQGGAYEQYF
15 | TRBJ2-1 | TRBD2 | NA | TRBV7-2 | TGTGCCAGCAGCCCCCCGGCGGGAGGGCCCAATGAGCAGTTCTTC | CASSPPAGGPNEQFF
16 | TRBJ2-3 | NA | NA | TRBV20-1 | TGCAGTGCTACCTACAGGAACCCGAGGGGCACAGATACGCAGTATTTT | CSATYRNPRGTDTQYF
19 | TRBJ2-1 | TRBD2 | many | TRBV20-1 | TGCAGTGCTAGAGCTCGACTAGCGGGAGGGCCAAGCTCCTACAATGAGCAGTTCTTC | CSARARLAGGPSSYNEQFF
16 | TRBJ1-1 | TRBD1 | few | TRBV15 | TGTGCCACCAGCACTTTCCCGGGACAGGGGGCGCGGGGGGCTTTCTTT | CATSTFPGQGARGAFF
13 | TRBJ2-2 | NA | few | TRBV7-9 | TGTGCCAGCAGCGAGGACTGGGCCGGGGAGCTGTTTTTT | CASSEDWAGELFF
16 | TRBJ2-3 | NA | NA | TRBV7-9 | TGTGCCAGCACCCAGGTCGGGCGGTATACCACAGATACGCAGTATTTT | CASTQVGRYTTDTQYF
16 | TRBJ2-1 | TRBD2 | NA | TRBV24-1 | TGTGCCACCAGTGCCAGACCGGGACTAGTGAATAATGAGCAGTTCTTC | CATSARPGLVNNEQFF
13 | TRBJ1-6 | NA | NA | TRBV10-3 | TGTGCCATCACAAACAGACCTAATTCACCCCTCCACTTT | CAITNRPNSPLHF
12 | TRBJ2-3 | NA | few | TRBV27 | TGTGCCAGCAGTTCCCGGGGGCATACGCAGTATTTT | CASSSRGHTQYF
14 | TRBJ1-5 | NA | few | TRBV5-6 | TGTGCCAGCAGCTTGGCGGGGACATCCTTAGACCAGCATTTT | CASSLAGTSLDQHF
12 | TRBJ2-5 | NA | few | TRBV30 | TGTGCCTGGAGTGAAGGGTCCCGGACCCAGTACTTC | CAWSEGSRTQYF
14 | TRBJ2-7 | TRBD1 | NA | TRBV2 | TGTGCCAGCTCTTTATGGACAGGGGATCTCGAGCAGTACTTC | CASSLWTGDLEQYF
17 | TRBJ2-3 | TRBD2 | few | TRBV28 | TGTGCCAGCAGTTTGGGACTAGTCGAGGGACACACAGATACGCAGTATTTT | CASSLGLVEGHTDTQYF
12 | TRBJ2-7 | NA | NA | TRBV25-1 | TGTGCCAGCAGTGTGGGGGCGAACGAGCAGTACTTC | CASSVGANEQYF
17 | TRBJ2-7 | NA | few | TRBV21-1 | TGTGCCAGCAGCAAACCGAAGCTTAGCGGGAGGTACTACGAGCAGTACTTC | CASSKPKLSGRYYEQYF
14 | TRBJ2-7 | NA | few | TRBV9 | TGTGCCAGCAGCGTAGGCGGCCCTTCCTACGAGCAGTACTTC | CASSVGGPSYEQYF
15 | TRBJ2-1 | TRBD2 | NA | TRBV2 | TGTGCCAGCAGCCCGGTGGGGGGGTCCTACAATGAGCAGTTCTTC | CASSPVGGSYNEQFF
16 | TRBJ2-1 | NA | NA | TRBV7-9 | TGTGCCAGCAGCTCCTCCGGGCCTCCAGCCGTCAATGAGCAGTTCTTC | CASSSSGPPAVNEQFF